This is a list of T cell receptor beta chains from one sample in a study of T-cell reconstitution after alpha-beta-depleted transplantation in children. TCRdb reprocessed the PCR reads with MiXCR, giving one entry per CDR3 protein. The table includes 450,000 to 700,000 distinct CDR3 sequences, roughly 27% detected once. The sample was PBMCs, taken before TCRalphabeta/CD19-depleted stem cell transplant. The receptors come from a boy less than two years old with Wiskott-Aldrich syndrome, due to receive a stem cell transplant. Both conserved end residues are part of each CDR3. The order of the fields is CDR3 DNA, CDR3 protein, D gene, V gene, clone size, J gene. D genes are given only for firm matches. Clone sizes are given selectively: once, few, many, or a class where the clone is expanded.

cdr3_nt: TGCGCCATCGGGGGGTTTGGCACAGATACGCAGTATTTT
cdr3_aa: CAIGGFGTDTQYF
d_call: TRBD2
v_call: TRBV5-1
clone_size: NA
j_call: TRBJ2-3

cdr3_nt: TGTGCCAGCAGCCAGGGCCCCCGGGGCTTACACAATGAGCAGTTCTTC
cdr3_aa: CASSQGPRGLHNEQFF
d_call: NA
v_call: TRBV14
clone_size: NA
j_call: TRBJ2-1

cdr3_nt: TGCGCCAGCTTCCCGAGCCCCAATGAGCAGTTCTTC
cdr3_aa: CASFPSPNEQFF
d_call: NA
v_call: TRBV5-1
clone_size: NA
j_call: TRBJ2-1

cdr3_nt: TGTGCCATCAGTGAGGTAGTGGGACAGGGAGACGAGCAGTACTTC
cdr3_aa: CAISEVVGQGDEQYF
d_call: TRBD1
v_call: TRBV10-3
clone_size: few
j_call: TRBJ2-7

cdr3_nt: TGTGCCAGTAGTGACTGGACCGCGAACACTGAAGCTTTCTTT
cdr3_aa: CASSDWTANTEAFF
d_call: NA
v_call: TRBV19
clone_size: NA
j_call: TRBJ1-1

cdr3_nt: TGTGCCAGCACAGTGGTTTCAGGAAACACCATATATTTT
cdr3_aa: CASTVVSGNTIYF
d_call: NA
v_call: TRBV12-3/TRBV12-4
clone_size: few
j_call: TRBJ1-3

cdr3_nt: TGTGCCTGCAGTTTAGGGAGGGGACTAGCGGGAGTGGGAGGAGAGACCCAGTACTTC
cdr3_aa: CACSLGRGLAGVGGETQYF
d_call: TRBD2
v_call: TRBV12-3/TRBV12-4
clone_size: NA
j_call: TRBJ2-5

cdr3_nt: TGTGCCAGCACCCACCGGACTAGCAGCTCCTACGAGCAGTACTTC
cdr3_aa: CASTHRTSSSYEQYF
d_call: TRBD2
v_call: TRBV3-1
clone_size: NA
j_call: TRBJ2-7

cdr3_nt: TGTGCCAGCAGAATAGCGGGAGGGCCATCAGATACGCAGTATTTT
cdr3_aa: CASRIAGGPSDTQYF
d_call: TRBD2
v_call: TRBV6-1
clone_size: few
j_call: TRBJ2-3

cdr3_nt: TGCGCCAGCAGCTTCGGGCCTGCTAACTATGGCTACACCTTC
cdr3_aa: CASSFGPANYGYTF
d_call: NA
v_call: TRBV5-1
clone_size: NA
j_call: TRBJ1-2

cdr3_nt: TGCGCCAGCACCCCCCCGCCCGGGGAGCTGTTTTTT
cdr3_aa: CASTPPPGELFF
d_call: NA
v_call: TRBV5-1
clone_size: few
j_call: TRBJ2-2

cdr3_nt: TGCGCCAGCAGCCCCGGGGACTTCGGATCCTACAATGAGCAGTTCTTC
cdr3_aa: CASSPGDFGSYNEQFF
d_call: NA
v_call: TRBV5-1
clone_size: NA
j_call: TRBJ2-1

cdr3_nt: TGTGCCAGCAGCAAACCCGGGACTAGCGCCTACAATGAGCAGTTCTTC
cdr3_aa: CASSKPGTSAYNEQFF
d_call: TRBD2
v_call: TRBV11-3
clone_size: few
j_call: TRBJ2-1

cdr3_nt: TGTGCCAGCAGCTTAGCGGGAGTCCCCTACAATGAGCAGTTCTTC
cdr3_aa: CASSLAGVPYNEQFF
d_call: NA
v_call: TRBV7-2
clone_size: few
j_call: TRBJ2-1

cdr3_nt: TGCGCCAGCAGCAAGAGGCTAGCGGGAGGGCCGGTATCCGGGGAGCTGTTTTTT
cdr3_aa: CASSKRLAGGPVSGELFF
d_call: TRBD2
v_call: TRBV5-1
clone_size: few
j_call: TRBJ2-2

cdr3_nt: TGCAGTGCCTCCTATAGCGGGAGCAATGAGCATTTCTTC
cdr3_aa: CSASYSGSNEHFF
d_call: TRBD2
v_call: TRBV20-1
clone_size: NA
j_call: TRBJ2-1

cdr3_nt: TGTGCCAGCAGCCAAAAATTAGGACAGTTCTATGGCTACACCTTC
cdr3_aa: CASSQKLGQFYGYTF
d_call: NA
v_call: TRBV7-2
clone_size: NA
j_call: TRBJ1-2

cdr3_nt: TGTGCCAGCAGCTTTACGAACACTGAAGCTTTCTTT
cdr3_aa: CASSFTNTEAFF
d_call: NA
v_call: TRBV7-9
clone_size: few
j_call: TRBJ1-1

cdr3_nt: TGCGCCAGCAGCTTGGGGGTAGCCCTTGGATACACCGGGGAGCTGTTTTTT
cdr3_aa: CASSLGVALGYTGELFF
d_call: NA
v_call: TRBV5-1
clone_size: NA
j_call: TRBJ2-2

cdr3_nt: TGTGCCAGCAGCTTAGAAGGGGCTAACTACAATGAGCAGTTCTTC
cdr3_aa: CASSLEGANYNEQFF
d_call: NA
v_call: TRBV7-9
clone_size: NA
j_call: TRBJ2-1

cdr3_nt: TGTGCCAGCAGCCAGGACTGGGGAGGAAACACCATATATTTT
cdr3_aa: CASSQDWGGNTIYF
d_call: NA
v_call: TRBV4-2
clone_size: NA
j_call: TRBJ1-3

cdr3_nt: TGTGCCAGCAGCCAAGGACCTAGCGACTCCTACGAGCAGTACTTC
cdr3_aa: CASSQGPSDSYEQYF
d_call: NA
v_call: TRBV3-1
clone_size: few
j_call: TRBJ2-7

cdr3_nt: TGCAGCGTCCTAACGGGAGTCTCCTACACCGGGGAGCTGTTTTTT
cdr3_aa: CSVLTGVSYTGELFF
d_call: NA
v_call: TRBV29-1
clone_size: NA
j_call: TRBJ2-2

cdr3_nt: TGTGCCAGCAGGCGATATACCGGGACAGTCCTCCAAGAGACCCAGTACTTC
cdr3_aa: CASRRYTGTVLQETQYF
d_call: TRBD1
v_call: TRBV5-5
clone_size: few
j_call: TRBJ2-5

cdr3_nt: TGTGCCAGCAATGGGGCAGGGGTAAAGACCCAGTACTTC
cdr3_aa: CASNGAGVKTQYF
d_call: NA
v_call: TRBV27
clone_size: few
j_call: TRBJ2-5

cdr3_nt: TGTGCCAGCAGTTTACGGAACCTGAACACTGAAGCTTTCTTT
cdr3_aa: CASSLRNLNTEAFF
d_call: NA
v_call: TRBV12-3/TRBV12-4
clone_size: few
j_call: TRBJ1-1

cdr3_nt: TGCAGTGCCCGGCGGGTAGCCTACGAGCAGTACTTC
cdr3_aa: CSARRVAYEQYF
d_call: NA
v_call: TRBV20-1
clone_size: NA
j_call: TRBJ2-7

cdr3_nt: TGCGCCAGCAGCTTAGGAGGACAGGGTTCCAACAATGAGCAGTTCTTC
cdr3_aa: CASSLGGQGSNNEQFF
d_call: TRBD1
v_call: TRBV5-1
clone_size: many
j_call: TRBJ2-1

cdr3_nt: TGTGCCAGCAGTTCTGGGGGCAAAGGCACCGGGGAGCTGTTTTTT
cdr3_aa: CASSSGGKGTGELFF
d_call: NA
v_call: TRBV27
clone_size: NA
j_call: TRBJ2-2

cdr3_nt: TGTGCCAGCAGTTGGGACAGGGTAGCTGGGGAAACAGATACGCAGTATTTT
cdr3_aa: CASSWDRVAGETDTQYF
d_call: TRBD1
v_call: TRBV28
clone_size: NA
j_call: TRBJ2-3

cdr3_nt: TGTGCCAGCAGCCCACCTCCACTCCAGGGGGCGCCAAGGGGAAACACCATATATTTT
cdr3_aa: CASSPPPLQGAPRGNTIYF
d_call: TRBD1
v_call: TRBV4-2
clone_size: NA
j_call: TRBJ1-3

cdr3_nt: TGTGCCAGCAGGACAGGGTTACCGGGGACTGAAGCTTTCTTT
cdr3_aa: CASRTGLPGTEAFF
d_call: TRBD1
v_call: TRBV6-5
clone_size: NA
j_call: TRBJ1-1

cdr3_nt: TGTGCCAGCAGCGTAGGAATTCGAGCGGGAGTTGAGGAGCAGTACTTC
cdr3_aa: CASSVGIRAGVEEQYF
d_call: TRBD2
v_call: TRBV9
clone_size: NA
j_call: TRBJ2-7

cdr3_nt: TGTGCCAGCAGCCCCTTGCGAGGAGCCAATGAGCAGTTCTTC
cdr3_aa: CASSPLRGANEQFF
d_call: NA
v_call: TRBV3-1
clone_size: NA
j_call: TRBJ2-1

cdr3_nt: TGTGCCAGCAGCGCCTCGGGACAGGGTTACAATGAGCAGTTCTTC
cdr3_aa: CASSASGQGYNEQFF
d_call: TRBD1
v_call: TRBV9
clone_size: NA
j_call: TRBJ2-1

cdr3_nt: TGTGCCAGCAGCGTAGAGTCCTGGCCCGGGGAGCTGTTTTTT
cdr3_aa: CASSVESWPGELFF
d_call: NA
v_call: TRBV9
clone_size: NA
j_call: TRBJ2-2

cdr3_nt: TGTGCCAGCAGCTTCGGACTAGCGGGAGGATATGAGCAGTTCTTC
cdr3_aa: CASSFGLAGGYEQFF
d_call: TRBD2
v_call: TRBV7-2
clone_size: few
j_call: TRBJ2-1

cdr3_nt: TGTGCCAGCAGCTATAACTTTTTTCCCAATGAGCAGTTCTTC
cdr3_aa: CASSYNFFPNEQFF
d_call: NA
v_call: TRBV7-2
clone_size: few
j_call: TRBJ2-1

cdr3_nt: TGTGCCAGCAGCCGCATTTGGGGAAACCAGTTCTTC
cdr3_aa: CASSRIWGNQFF
d_call: NA
v_call: TRBV12-3/TRBV12-4
clone_size: few
j_call: TRBJ2-1

cdr3_nt: TGTGCCAGCAGTTTTCTGGTTCCCCAGGGGTTGTACTCACCCCTCCACTTT
cdr3_aa: CASSFLVPQGLYSPLHF
d_call: NA
v_call: TRBV6-5
clone_size: NA
j_call: TRBJ1-6

cdr3_nt: TGTGCCAGCAGCTTAGCGGGGCAAGGGAATCAGTTTGCCTACAATGAGCAGTTCTTC
cdr3_aa: CASSLAGQGNQFAYNEQFF
d_call: NA
v_call: TRBV11-1
clone_size: NA
j_call: TRBJ2-1

cdr3_nt: TGTGCCTGGAGTGCAGGCGGGACGGTGAACACTGAAGCTTTCTTT
cdr3_aa: CAWSAGGTVNTEAFF
d_call: NA
v_call: TRBV30
clone_size: few
j_call: TRBJ1-1

cdr3_nt: TGCGCCAGCAGCTCCAGGGCAGCTTCCTACGAGCAGTACTTC
cdr3_aa: CASSSRAASYEQYF
d_call: NA
v_call: TRBV5-1
clone_size: NA
j_call: TRBJ2-7